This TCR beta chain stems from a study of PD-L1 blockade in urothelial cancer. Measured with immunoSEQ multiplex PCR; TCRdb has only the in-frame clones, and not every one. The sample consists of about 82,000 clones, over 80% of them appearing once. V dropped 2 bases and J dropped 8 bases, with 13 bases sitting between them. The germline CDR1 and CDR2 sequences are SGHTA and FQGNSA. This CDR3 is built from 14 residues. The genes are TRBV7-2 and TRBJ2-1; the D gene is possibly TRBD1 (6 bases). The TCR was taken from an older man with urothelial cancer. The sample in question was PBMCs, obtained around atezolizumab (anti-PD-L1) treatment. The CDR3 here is CASSLSRAGDEQFF. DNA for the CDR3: TGTGCCAGCAGCTTATCCAGGGCAGGGGATGAGCAGTTCTTC.